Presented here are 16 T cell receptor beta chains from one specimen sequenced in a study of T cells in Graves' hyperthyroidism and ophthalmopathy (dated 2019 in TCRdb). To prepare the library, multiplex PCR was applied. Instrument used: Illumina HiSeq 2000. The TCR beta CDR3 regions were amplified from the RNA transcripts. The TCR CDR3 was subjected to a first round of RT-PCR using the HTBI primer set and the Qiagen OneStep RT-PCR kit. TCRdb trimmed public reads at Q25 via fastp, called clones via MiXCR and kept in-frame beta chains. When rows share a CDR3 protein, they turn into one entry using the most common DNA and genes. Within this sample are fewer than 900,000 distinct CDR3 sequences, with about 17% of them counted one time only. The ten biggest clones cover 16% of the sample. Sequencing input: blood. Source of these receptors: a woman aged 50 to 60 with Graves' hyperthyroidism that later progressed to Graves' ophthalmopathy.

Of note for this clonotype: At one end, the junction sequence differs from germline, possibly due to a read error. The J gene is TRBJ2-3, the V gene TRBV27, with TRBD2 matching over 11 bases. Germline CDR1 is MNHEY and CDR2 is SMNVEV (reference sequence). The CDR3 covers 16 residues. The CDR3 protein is CASSMTSGESTGTQYF. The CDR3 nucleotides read TGTGCCAGCAGTATGACTAGCGGGGAAAGCACAGGTACGCAGTATTTT.

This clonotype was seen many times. CDR3 loop: CASSLVGLSYNEQFF. DNA for the CDR3: TGTGCCAGCAGCTTAGTGGGATTGTCCTACAATGAGCAGTTCTTC. The V call is TRBV7-9, the J call TRBJ2-1, with D hard to call. Deletions cut 1 base from V and 1 base from J, with 8 bases between. The CDR3 extends over 15 amino acids. The V gene's germline CDR1 is SEHNR and CDR2 FQNEAQ (reference sequence).

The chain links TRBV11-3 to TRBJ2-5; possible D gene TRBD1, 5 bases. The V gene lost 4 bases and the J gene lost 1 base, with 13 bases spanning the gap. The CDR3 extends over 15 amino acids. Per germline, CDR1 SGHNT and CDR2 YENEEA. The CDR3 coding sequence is TGTGCCAGCAGCTCAGGGAATAGGGCCCAAGAGACCCAGTACTTC. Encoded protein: CASSSGNRAQETQYF. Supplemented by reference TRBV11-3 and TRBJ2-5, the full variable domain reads EAGVVQSPRYKIIEKKQPVAFWCNPISGHNTLYWYLQNLGQGPELLIRYENEEAVDDSQLPKDRFSAERLKGVDSTLKIQPAELGDSAVYLCASSSGNRAQETQYFGPGTRLLVL.

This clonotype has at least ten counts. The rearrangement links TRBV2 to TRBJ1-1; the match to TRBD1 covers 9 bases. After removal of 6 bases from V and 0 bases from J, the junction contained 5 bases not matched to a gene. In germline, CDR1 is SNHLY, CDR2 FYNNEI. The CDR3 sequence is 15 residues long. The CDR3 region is CASRTGQGMNTEAFF. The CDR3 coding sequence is TGTGCCAGCAGGACGGGACAGGGTATGAACACTGAAGCTTTCTTT.

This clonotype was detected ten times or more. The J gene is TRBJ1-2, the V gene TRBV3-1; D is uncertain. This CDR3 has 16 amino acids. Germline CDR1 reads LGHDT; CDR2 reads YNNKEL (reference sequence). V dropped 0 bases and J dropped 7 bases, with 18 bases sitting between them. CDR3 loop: CASSQEPTPKAFGYTF. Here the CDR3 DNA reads TGTGCCAGCAGCCAAGAACCGACACCCAAAGCCTTTGGCTACACCTTC.

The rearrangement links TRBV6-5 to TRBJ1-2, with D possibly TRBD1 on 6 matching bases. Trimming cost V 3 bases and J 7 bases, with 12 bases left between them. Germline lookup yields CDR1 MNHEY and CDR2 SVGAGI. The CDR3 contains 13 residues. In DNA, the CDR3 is TGTGCCAGCAGTTATGAGGGGGTTGGTGGCTACACCTTC. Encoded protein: CASSYEGVGGYTF.

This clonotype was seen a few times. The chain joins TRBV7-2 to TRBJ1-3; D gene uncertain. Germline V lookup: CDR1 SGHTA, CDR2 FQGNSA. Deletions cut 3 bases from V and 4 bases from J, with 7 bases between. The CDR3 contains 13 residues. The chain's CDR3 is CASSLYRGNTIYF. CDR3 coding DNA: TGTGCCAGCAGCTTGTATAGGGGAAACACCATATATTTT.

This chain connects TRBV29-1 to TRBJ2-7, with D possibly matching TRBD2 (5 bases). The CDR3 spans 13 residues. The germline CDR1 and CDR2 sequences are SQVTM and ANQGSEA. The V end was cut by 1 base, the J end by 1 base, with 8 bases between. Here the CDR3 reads CSVEGRGSYEQYF. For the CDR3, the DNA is TGCAGCGTTGAAGGACGGGGTTCCTACGAGCAGTACTTC.

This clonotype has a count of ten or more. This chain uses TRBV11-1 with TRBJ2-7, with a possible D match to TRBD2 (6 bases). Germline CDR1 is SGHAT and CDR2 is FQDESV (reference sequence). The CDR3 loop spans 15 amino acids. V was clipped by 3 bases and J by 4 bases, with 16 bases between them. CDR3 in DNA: TGTGCCAGCAGCTTCCGACTAGAAGTTGGTTACGAGCAGTACTTC. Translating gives CASSFRLEVGYEQYF.

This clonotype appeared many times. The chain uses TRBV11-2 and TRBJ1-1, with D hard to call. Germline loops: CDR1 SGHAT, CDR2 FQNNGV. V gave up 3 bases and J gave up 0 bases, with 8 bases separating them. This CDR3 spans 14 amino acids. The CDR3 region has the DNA TGTGCCAGCAGCTTTAGGGATATGAACACTGAAGCTTTCTTT. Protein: CASSFRDMNTEAFF.

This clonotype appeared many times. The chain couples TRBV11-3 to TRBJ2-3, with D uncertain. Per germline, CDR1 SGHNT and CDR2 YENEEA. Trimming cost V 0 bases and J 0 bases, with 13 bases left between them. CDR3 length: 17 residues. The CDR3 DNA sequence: TGTGCCAGCAGCTTAGATCTGGGCGGTGCTAGCACAGATACGCAGTATTTT. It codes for CASSLDLGGASTDTQYF.

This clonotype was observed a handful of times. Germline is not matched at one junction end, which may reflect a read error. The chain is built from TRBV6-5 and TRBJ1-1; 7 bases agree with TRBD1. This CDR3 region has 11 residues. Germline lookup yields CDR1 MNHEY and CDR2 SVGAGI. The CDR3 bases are TGTGCCAGCCTACAGGGGACTGAGGCTTTCTTT. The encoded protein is CASLQGTEAFF.

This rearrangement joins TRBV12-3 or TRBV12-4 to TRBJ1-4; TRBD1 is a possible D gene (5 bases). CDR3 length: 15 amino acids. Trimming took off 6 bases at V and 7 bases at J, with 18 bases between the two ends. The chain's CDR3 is CASSVEEGLGEKLFF. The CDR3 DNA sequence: TGTGCCAGCAGCGTAGAGGAGGGGTTGGGTGAAAAACTGTTTTTT.

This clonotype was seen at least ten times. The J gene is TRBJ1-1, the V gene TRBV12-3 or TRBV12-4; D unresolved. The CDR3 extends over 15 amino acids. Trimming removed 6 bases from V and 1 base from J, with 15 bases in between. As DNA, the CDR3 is TGTGCCAGCAGCTATCGTAGGGAGGGGAACACTGAAGCTTTCTTT. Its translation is CASSYRREGNTEAFF.

CDR3 amino acids: CASSLRGTNVLTF. The CDR3 DNA sequence: TGTGCCAGCAGCCTAAGGGGTACCAACGTCCTGACTTTC. This chain uses TRBV3-1 with TRBJ2-6; D is possibly TRBD1 (5 bases). V lost 4 bases, J lost 8 bases, and 9 bases lay in between. Germline loops: CDR1 LGHDT, CDR2 YNNKEL (reference sequence). The CDR3 contains 13 residues.

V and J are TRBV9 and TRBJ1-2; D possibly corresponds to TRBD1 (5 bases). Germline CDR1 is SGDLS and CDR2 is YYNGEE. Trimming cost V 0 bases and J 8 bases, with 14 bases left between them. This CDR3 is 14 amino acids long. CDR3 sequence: CASSVDRGAGGYTF. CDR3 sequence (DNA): TGTGCCAGCAGCGTAGATCGAGGGGCCGGGGGCTACACCTTC. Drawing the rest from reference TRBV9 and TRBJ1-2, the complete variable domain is DSGVTQTPKHLITATGQRVTLRCSPRSGDLSVYWYQQSLDQGLQFLIQYYNGEERAKGNILERFSAQQFPDLHSELNLSSLELGDSALYFCASSVDRGAGGYTFGSGTRLTVV.